A single sample gave rise to the 13 T cell receptor beta chains below, sequenced in a study of response to subunit inactivated influenza vaccine. TCRdb re-derived calls from the RT-PCR reads in MiXCR, one entry per CDR3 protein. The sample comprises around 750,000 distinct CDR3 sequences, roughly 20% of which are singletons, and roughly 10% rests with the top ten. The source material was PBMCs from blood, sampled less than 6 days after vaccination. The receptors come from a middle-aged man who received an inactivated influenza vaccine.

The genes are TRBV9 and TRBJ2-7; TRBD1 agrees at 8 bases. Germline values: CDR1 SGDLS, CDR2 YYNGEE. The CDR3 runs to 14 residues. V dropped 4 bases and J dropped 4; count of bases not matched to a gene: 7. CDR3 residues: CASSPRTGIYEQYF. The DNA for the CDR3 is TGTGCCAGCAGCCCCAGGACAGGGATATACGAGCAGTACTTC.

The rearrangement links TRBV6-1 to TRBJ2-1; 9 nucleotides match TRBD2. Germline-derived CDR1 and CDR2 are MNHNS and SASEGT. Trimming at V came to 5 bases and at J to 6 bases, leaving 17 bases not matched to a gene. The CDR3 has 18 amino acids. The CDR3 protein is CASSTTGTSIHPANEQFF. CDR3 coding DNA: TGTGCCAGCAGTACGACCGGGACTAGCATTCATCCAGCCAATGAGCAGTTCTTC.

This clonotype was recorded at least ten times. The rearrangement uses TRBV7-2 and TRBJ1-2; no reliable D call. With 5 bases removed from V and 3 bases from J, the gap between germline ends came to 7 bases. This CDR3 contains 12 residues. CDR1 SGHTA and CDR2 FQGNSA come from the germline V gene. CDR3 loop: CASSQHDYGYTF. CDR3 bases: TGTGCCAGCAGCCAGCATGACTATGGCTACACCTTC.

This clonotype was observed a few times. The chain joins TRBV20-1 to TRBJ2-7, with 7 bases matching TRBD2. V lost 6 bases, J lost 4 bases, and 18 bases stayed unmatched. CDR3 length: 16 residues. Germline CDR1 DFQATT, CDR2 SNEGSKA (reference sequence). The CDR3 loop is CSAVPKTSTFPYEQYF. DNA for the CDR3: TGCAGTGCCGTCCCGAAGACTAGCACGTTCCCTTACGAGCAGTACTTC.

The V and J genes are TRBV28 and TRBJ2-5; 7 nucleotides line up with TRBD2. Germline V gene sequence: CDR1 MDHEN, CDR2 SYDVKM. This CDR3 is built from 13 residues. V was pared by 5 bases and J by 6 bases, with 6 bases of the junction left unmatched. CDR3 sequence: CASSPTGGKTQYF. The DNA of the CDR3 is TGTGCCAGCAGTCCCACGGGGGGAAAGACCCAGTACTTC. The variable domain in full, completed from reference TRBV28 and TRBJ2-5, reads DVKVTQSSRYLVKRTGEKVFLECVQDMDHENMFWYRQDPGLGLRLIYFSYDVKMKEKGDIPEGYSVSREKKERFSLILESASTNQTSMYLCASSPTGGKTQYFGPGTRLLVL.

This clonotype showed up just a few times. The gene calls are TRBV6-2 or TRBV6-3 and TRBJ2-7; D is ambiguous. There are 13 residues in the CDR3. Deletions cut 6 bases from V and 6 bases from J, with 15 bases between. In germline, CDR1 is MNHEY, CDR2 SVGEGT. CDR3 nucleotide sequence: TGTGCCAGCAGGCACTATACGAGAGGCGAGCAGTACTTC. Its translation is CASRHYTRGEQYF.

V and J are TRBV10-1 and TRBJ2-3, with TRBD2 matching over 11 bases. V lost 5 bases, J lost 7 bases, and 8 bases stayed unmatched. This CDR3 has 15 amino acids. Germline CDR1 WNHNN, CDR2 SYGVQD (reference sequence). The CDR3 DNA is TGCGCCAGCAGTACTCTAGCGGGGGGCGAGTATACGCAGTATTTT. Translated: CASSTLAGGEYTQYF.

The V and J genes are TRBV5-5 and TRBJ2-5; 11 bases line up with TRBD2. The CDR3 runs 16 residues. The V gene end was trimmed by 6 bases and the J gene end by 5 bases; junction bases not matched to a gene: 12. Germline loops: CDR1 SGHKS, CDR2 YYEKEE (reference sequence). In nucleotides, the CDR3 is TGTGCCAGCACCAGAGCGACTAGCGGGGTTCAGGAGACCCAGTACTTC. Its translation: CASTRATSGVQETQYF.

The sample holds many counts of this clonotype. The V call is TRBV20-1, the J call TRBJ2-3; D not resolved. CDR3 length: 12 residues. The germline CDR1 and CDR2 sequences are DFQATT and SNEGSKA (reference sequence). The V gene lost 4 bases and the J gene lost 1 base, with 6 bases spanning the gap. The CDR3 is CSAIVGTDTQYF. CDR3 coding DNA: TGCAGTGCTATCGTAGGCACAGATACGCAGTATTTT.

The chain is built from TRBV9 and TRBJ2-3, with D perhaps matching TRBD1 (5 bases). Trimming took off 0 bases at V and 2 bases at J, with 16 bases between the two ends. This CDR3 has 17 amino acids. Germline CDR1 reads SGDLS; CDR2 reads YYNGEE. CDR3 region: CASSVGMGKGPTDTQYF. The CDR3 DNA reads TGTGCCAGCAGCGTAGGAATGGGGAAGGGGCCCACAGATACGCAGTATTTT.

This chain connects TRBV24-1 to TRBJ2-2, with D maybe TRBD1 (6 bases). Germline loops: CDR1 KGHDR, CDR2 SFDVKD. Trimming shortened V by 9 bases and J by 0 bases, and 13 bases separated the two germline ends. The CDR3 contains 15 residues. The CDR3 DNA is TGTGCCACCTCTTCCGGGACAACGAACACCGGGGAGCTGTTTTTT. Amino acid sequence: CATSSGTTNTGELFF.

In this sample, this clonotype turned up a few times. The chain links TRBV27 to TRBJ2-7, with D possibly being TRBD2 (6 bases). Looked up from germline, CDR1 is MNHEY and CDR2 is SMNVEV (reference sequence). The germline V and J ends were trimmed by 2 bases and 5 bases, with 7 bases remaining between them. The CDR3 runs to 12 residues. For the CDR3, the DNA is TGTGCCAGCAGTTTAAGCGGGCACGAGCAGTACTTC. Translation: CASSLSGHEQYF.

The DNA of the CDR3 is TGTGCCAGCAGTTTAAGACAGGGAAGAGAAAAACTGTTTTTT. Encoded protein: CASSLRQGREKLFF. The V gene is TRBV28, the J gene TRBJ1-4, with 7 bases matching TRBD1. Germline trimming cut 2 bases from V and 8 bases from J; bases unmatched to any gene: 5. The CDR3 contains 14 residues. Germline assignment: CDR1 MDHEN and CDR2 SYDVKM.